This TCR beta chain comes out of a study of glioma-infiltrating T cells. This clonotype showed up just a few times. Its antigen is not known. Study-wide findings and caveats: Non-neoplastic patients had below-expected tissue-blood divergence, while all gliomas exceeded expectation.

Using RNA template, CDR3s of TCR alpha and beta were amplified with iRepertoire arm-PCR. TCRdb re-derived calls from the multiplex PCR reads in MiXCR, one entry per CDR3 protein. The sample consists of about 130,000 distinct CDR3 sequences, 20% to 25% of them appearing once. The V segment lost 6 bases and the J segment 4 bases; nucleotides outside the gene matches: 5. This CDR3 has 13 residues. Specimen: glioma tissue, nonneoplastic brain tissue, or PBMCs (not recorded which). The rearrangement links TRBV12-3 or TRBV12-4 to TRBJ2-5; 7 positions agree with TRBD1. The sequence derives from a human donor with low-grade glioma or glioblastoma, undergoing nonglioma brain surgery, or in good health (not recorded which). The CDR3 nucleotides are TGTGCCAGCAGCCTGAACAGGGGAGAGACCCAGTACTTC. Protein product: CASSLNRGETQYF.